This is a list of T cell receptor beta chains from one sample in a study of T-cell memory formation after mild COVID-19. TCRdb redid the calling of the 5' RACE reads with MiXCR, one entry per CDR3 protein. The data hold over 500,000 distinct CDR3 sequences, with around 16% observed a single time. Sequences were obtained from PBMCs or a T cell subset sorted from them (not recorded which). Receptor source: an adult woman who had mild COVID-19 (a few samples of this study predate the infection). Cell type and time point are not known. CDR3s include the opening cysteine and the closing phenylalanine or tryptophan. D genes are given only for firm matches. The size entry is marked missing in some rows and otherwise reads once, few, many or a size class.

V	D	size	J	CDR3	DNA
TRBV5-4	TRBD1	NA	TRBJ2-7	CASSLTDRDTYEQYF	TGTGCCAGCAGCTTAACTGACAGGGATACCTACGAGCAGTACTTC
TRBV5-1	TRBD2	few	TRBJ2-1	CASSLETPTTLAGTDNEQFF	TGCGCCAGCAGCTTGGAGACACCCACAACACTAGCGGGGACGGACAATGAGCAGTTCTTC
TRBV5-1	TRBD2	few	TRBJ2-5	CASSSLAGGWETQYF	TGCGCCAGCAGCTCCTTAGCGGGGGGCTGGGAGACCCAGTACTTC
TRBV6-2/TRBV6-3	TRBD2	NA	TRBJ2-3	CASSRGLAGEAYTQYF	TGTGCCAGCAGCCGGGGACTAGCGGGAGAGGCGTATACGCAGTATTTT
TRBV24-1	NA	few	TRBJ2-1	CATSDGNNEQFF	TGTGCCACCAGTGACGGGAACAATGAGCAGTTCTTC
TRBV30	NA	NA	TRBJ1-2	CAWSASGDGKGYTF	TGTGCCTGGAGTGCTTCTGGTGACGGGAAAGGCTACACCTTC
TRBV6-2/TRBV6-3	NA	NA	TRBJ1-4	CATSRQANEKLFF	TGTGCCACCTCTCGACAGGCTAATGAAAAACTGTTTTTT
TRBV5-1	NA	NA	TRBJ2-1	CASSLGFGSRDEQFF	TGCGCCAGCAGCTTGGGATTTGGGTCCAGGGATGAGCAGTTCTTC
TRBV9	NA	NA	TRBJ2-1	CASSGTNNEQFF	TGTGCCAGCAGCGGGACGAACAATGAGCAGTTCTTC
TRBV5-1	TRBD2	NA	TRBJ2-1	CASSFIAGGHNEQFF	TGCGCCAGCAGCTTTATAGCGGGGGGCCACAATGAGCAGTTCTTC
TRBV7-9	TRBD1	few	TRBJ2-1	CASSLWTGVSSYNEQFF	TGTGCCAGCAGCTTGTGGACAGGGGTCAGCTCCTACAATGAGCAGTTCTTC
TRBV5-1	NA	many	TRBJ2-1	CASSLDGGNNEQFF	TGCGCCAGCAGCTTGGATGGCGGTAACAATGAGCAGTTCTTC
TRBV20-1	TRBD2	few	TRBJ2-3	CSVAGGRTDTQYF	TGCAGTGTGGCGGGGGGTCGGACAGATACGCAGTATTTT
TRBV27	TRBD1	NA	TRBJ1-1	CASINRGDRAKNTEAFF	TGTGCCAGCATTAACCGGGGGGACAGGGCGAAGAACACTGAAGCTTTCTTT
TRBV7-3	TRBD1	few	TRBJ2-3	CASSLNPHPGQVTDTQYF	TGTGCCAGCAGCTTAAACCCCCACCCGGGACAGGTCACAGATACGCAGTATTTT
TRBV10-3	TRBD1	NA	TRBJ2-3	CATWTGSLTDTQYF	TGTGCCACTTGGACAGGATCCCTCACAGATACGCAGTATTTT
TRBV4-1	TRBD1	few	TRBJ1-5	CASSQAKGGAGQPQHF	TGCGCCAGCAGCCAAGCTAAAGGGGGCGCGGGTCAGCCCCAGCATTTT
TRBV7-8	NA	NA	TRBJ1-1	CASSLGGFGAFF	TGTGCCAGCAGCTTAGGGGGCTTCGGAGCTTTCTTT
TRBV12-3/TRBV12-4	NA	few	TRBJ2-5	CASSFQIQETQYF	TGTGCCAGCAGTTTCCAGATTCAAGAGACCCAGTACTTC
TRBV10-3	NA	NA	TRBJ1-1	CAIRETGNTEAFF	TGTGCCATCAGGGAAACGGGGAACACTGAAGCTTTCTTT
TRBV30	NA	NA	TRBJ1-2	CAWRNPWDTYYGYTF	TGTGCCTGGAGAAATCCTTGGGACACTTACTATGGCTACACCTTC
TRBV12-3/TRBV12-4	TRBD1	few	TRBJ1-1	CASSLRTGGFTEAFF	TGTGCCAGCAGTCTCCGGACAGGGGGCTTCACTGAAGCTTTCTTT
TRBV9	TRBD2	few	TRBJ2-2	CASSIRTSGRGTGELFF	TGTGCCAGCAGCATCCGGACTAGCGGGAGGGGCACCGGGGAGCTGTTTTTT
TRBV10-3	NA	few	TRBJ2-1	CAIRIYNEQFF	TGTGCCATCAGGATCTACAATGAGCAGTTCTTC
TRBV6-5	NA	few	TRBJ2-2	CASSSPGEVTGELFF	TGTGCCAGCAGTTCTCCGGGGGAAGTCACCGGGGAGCTGTTTTTT
TRBV4-3	TRBD1	NA	TRBJ2-3	CASSQKTGQGGISDTQYF	TGCGCCAGCAGCCAAAAGACTGGACAGGGAGGTATTTCAGATACGCAGTATTTT
TRBV7-3	NA	many	TRBJ2-1	CATSTSPINEQFF	TGTGCCACTTCGACTAGTCCGATCAATGAGCAGTTCTTC
TRBV7-2	NA	few	TRBJ2-3	CASSLAGAGVTDTQYF	TGTGCCAGCAGCTTAGCGGGGGCGGGAGTCACAGATACGCAGTATTTT
TRBV20-1	NA	few	TRBJ1-1	CSAFLGRMNTEAFF	TGCAGTGCATTTCTCGGACGGATGAACACTGAAGCTTTCTTT
TRBV7-9	NA	NA	TRBJ2-5	CASSLNNAETQYF	TGTGCCAGCAGCTTAAACAACGCGGAGACCCAGTACTTC
TRBV3-1	NA	NA	TRBJ1-1	CASSKHSETEAFF	TGTGCCAGCAGCAAACACAGTGAGACTGAAGCTTTCTTT
TRBV27	NA	NA	TRBJ2-7	CASSLYAVGADEQYF	TGTGCCAGCAGTTTATACGCGGTTGGCGCCGACGAGCAGTACTTC
TRBV12-3/TRBV12-4	NA	few	TRBJ2-1	CASSFSVEGHYNEQFF	TGTGCCAGCAGTTTTTCCGTGGAGGGCCACTACAATGAGCAGTTCTTC
TRBV5-6	TRBD1	NA	TRBJ1-4	CASRFQGNPGQAAEKLFF	TGTGCCAGCAGATTTCAGGGAAATCCGGGACAGGCGGCGGAAAAACTGTTTTTT
TRBV7-9	TRBD1	few	TRBJ1-5	CASSVDRVPNQPQHF	TGTGCCAGCAGCGTAGACAGGGTCCCAAATCAGCCCCAGCATTTT
TRBV7-3	TRBD1	NA	TRBJ1-2	CASSPRGQGEGYTF	TGTGCCAGCAGCCCGAGAGGACAGGGAGAGGGCTACACCTTC
TRBV12-3/TRBV12-4	NA	NA	TRBJ1-5	CASSFRPLNGGNQPQHF	TGTGCCAGCAGTTTCCGGCCTCTTAATGGGGGCAATCAGCCCCAGCATTTT
TRBV12-3/TRBV12-4	NA	few	TRBJ2-1	CASIRGGVSYNEQFF	TGTGCCAGCATCAGAGGGGGTGTATCCTACAATGAGCAGTTCTTC
TRBV12-3/TRBV12-4	NA	few	TRBJ2-3	CASRHISGTDTQYF	TGTGCCAGCAGACACATTAGCGGTACAGATACGCAGTATTTT
TRBV27	NA	few	TRBJ2-3	CATTFRGTDTQYF	TGTGCCACCACTTTCCGGGGGACAGATACGCAGTATTTT
TRBV4-3	NA	few	TRBJ2-2	CASSLGTADTGELFF	TGCGCCAGCAGCCTCGGGACGGCGGACACCGGGGAGCTGTTTTTT
TRBV20-1	NA	few	TRBJ2-7	CSARDSFNLEQYF	TGCAGTGCTAGAGATTCATTTAACCTCGAGCAGTACTTC
TRBV4-2	NA	once	TRBJ2-3	CASSPPGGPSTDTQYF	TGTGCCAGCAGCCCTCCCGGCGGACCTAGCACAGATACGCAGTATTTT
TRBV2	TRBD2	NA	TRBJ2-1	CASKLAGGLEQFF	TGTGCCAGCAAGCTAGCGGGGGGTCTTGAGCAGTTCTTC